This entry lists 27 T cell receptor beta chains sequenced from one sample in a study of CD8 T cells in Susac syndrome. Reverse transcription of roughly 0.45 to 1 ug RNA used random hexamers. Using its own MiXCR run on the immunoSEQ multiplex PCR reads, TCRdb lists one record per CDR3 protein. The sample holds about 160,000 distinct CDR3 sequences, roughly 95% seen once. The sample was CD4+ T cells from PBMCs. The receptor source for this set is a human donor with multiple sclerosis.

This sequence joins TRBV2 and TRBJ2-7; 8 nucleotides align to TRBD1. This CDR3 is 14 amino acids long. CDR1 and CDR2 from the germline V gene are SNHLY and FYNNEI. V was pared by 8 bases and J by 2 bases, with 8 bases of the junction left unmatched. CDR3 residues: CASAEGQAPYEQYF. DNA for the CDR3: TGTGCCAGCGCCGAGGGACAGGCCCCCTACGAGCAGTACTTC.

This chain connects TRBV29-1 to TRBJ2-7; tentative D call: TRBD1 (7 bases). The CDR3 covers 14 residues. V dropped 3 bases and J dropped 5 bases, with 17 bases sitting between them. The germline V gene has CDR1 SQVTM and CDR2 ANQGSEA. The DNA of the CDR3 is TGCAGCGTTGATGATCCAGGGGGGATCCACGAGCAGTACTTC. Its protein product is CSVDDPGGIHEQYF.

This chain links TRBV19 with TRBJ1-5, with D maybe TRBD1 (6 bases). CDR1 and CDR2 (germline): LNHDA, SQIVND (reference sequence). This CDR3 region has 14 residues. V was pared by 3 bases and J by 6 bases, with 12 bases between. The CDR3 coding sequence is TGTGCCAGTAGTATCAGGGGTGGCGGTCAGCCCCAGCATTTT. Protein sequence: CASSIRGGGQPQHF.

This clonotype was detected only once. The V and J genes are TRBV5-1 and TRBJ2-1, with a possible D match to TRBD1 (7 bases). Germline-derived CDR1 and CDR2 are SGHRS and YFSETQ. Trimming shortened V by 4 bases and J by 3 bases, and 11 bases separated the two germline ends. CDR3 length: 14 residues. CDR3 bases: TGCGCCAGCAGCGCGGGACAGTTCTACAATGAGCAGTTCTTC. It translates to CASSAGQFYNEQFF. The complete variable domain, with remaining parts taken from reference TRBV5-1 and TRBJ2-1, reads KAGVTQTPRYLIKTRGQQVTLSCSPISGHRSVSWYQQTPGQGLQFLFEYFSETQRNKGNFPGRFSGRQFSNSRSEMNVSTLELGDSALYLCASSAGQFYNEQFFGPGTRLTVL.

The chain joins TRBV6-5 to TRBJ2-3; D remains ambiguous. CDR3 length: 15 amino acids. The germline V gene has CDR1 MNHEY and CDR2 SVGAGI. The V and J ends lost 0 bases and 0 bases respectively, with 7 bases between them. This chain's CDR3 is CASSYSILSTDTQYF. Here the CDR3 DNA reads TGTGCCAGCAGTTACTCGATACTGAGCACAGATACGCAGTATTTT.

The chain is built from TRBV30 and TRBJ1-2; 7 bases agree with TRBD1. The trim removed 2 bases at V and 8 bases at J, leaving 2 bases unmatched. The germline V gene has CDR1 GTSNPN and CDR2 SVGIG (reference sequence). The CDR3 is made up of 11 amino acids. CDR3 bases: TGTGCCTGGAGTAGGGGGCGCGGCTACACCTTC. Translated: CAWSRGRGYTF.

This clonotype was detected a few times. The CDR3 here is CASSQSGDYGYTF. The CDR3 DNA reads TGCGCCAGCAGCCAATCAGGGGACTATGGCTACACCTTC. The gene calls are TRBV4-1 and TRBJ1-2; D possibly corresponds to TRBD1 (6 bases). This CDR3 is built from 13 residues. Germline V gene lookup returns CDR1 MGHRA and CDR2 YSYEKL. Trimming pared 2 bases from V and 3 bases from J, leaving 7 bases between.

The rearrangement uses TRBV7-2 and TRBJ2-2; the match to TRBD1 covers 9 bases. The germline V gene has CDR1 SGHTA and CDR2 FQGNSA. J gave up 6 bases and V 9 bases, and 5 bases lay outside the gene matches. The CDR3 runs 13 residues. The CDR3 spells CASGTGNAGELFF. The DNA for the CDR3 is TGTGCCAGTGGGACAGGGAATGCCGGGGAGCTGTTTTTT.

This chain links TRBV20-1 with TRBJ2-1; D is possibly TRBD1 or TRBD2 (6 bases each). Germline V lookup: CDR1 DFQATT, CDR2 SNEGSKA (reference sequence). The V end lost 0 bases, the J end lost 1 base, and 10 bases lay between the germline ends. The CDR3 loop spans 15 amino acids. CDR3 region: CSARDGGLSYNEQFF. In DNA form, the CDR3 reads TGCAGTGCTAGAGATGGGGGGCTGTCCTACAATGAGCAGTTCTTC.

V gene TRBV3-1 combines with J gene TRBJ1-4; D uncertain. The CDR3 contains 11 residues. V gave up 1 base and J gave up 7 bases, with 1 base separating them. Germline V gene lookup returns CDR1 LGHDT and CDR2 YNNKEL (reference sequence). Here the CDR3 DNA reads TGTGCCAGCAGCCAAGGTGAAAAACTGTTTTTT. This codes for CASSQGEKLFF. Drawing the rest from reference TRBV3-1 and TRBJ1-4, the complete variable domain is DTAVSQTPKYLVTQMGNDKSIKCEQNLGHDTMYWYKQDSKKFLKIMFSYNNKELIINETVPNRFSPKSPDKAHLNLHINSLELGDSAVYFCASSQGEKLFFGSGTQLSVL.

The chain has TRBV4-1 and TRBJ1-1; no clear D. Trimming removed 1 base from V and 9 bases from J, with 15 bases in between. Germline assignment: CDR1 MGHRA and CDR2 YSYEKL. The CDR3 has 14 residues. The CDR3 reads CASSQVLGRSKAFF. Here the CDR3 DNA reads TGCGCCAGCAGCCAAGTTTTAGGACGGAGCAAAGCTTTCTTT.

The CDR3 DNA sequence: TGTGCCAGCAGTGAATTTTATTCGGGCGATACGCAGTATTTT. Protein: CASSEFYSGDTQYF. The rearrangement links TRBV25-1 to TRBJ2-3; unclear D gene. V gave up 1 base and J gave up 6 bases, with 11 bases separating them. CDR3 length: 14 amino acids. Germline V gene data show CDR1 as MGHDK and CDR2 as SYGVNS.

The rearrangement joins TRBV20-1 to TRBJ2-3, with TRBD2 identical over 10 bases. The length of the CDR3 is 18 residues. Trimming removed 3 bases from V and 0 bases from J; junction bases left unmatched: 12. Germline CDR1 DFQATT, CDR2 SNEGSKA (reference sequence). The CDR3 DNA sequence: TGCAGTGCTAGTGCTAGCGGGAGAGTCTTATATAGCACAGATACGCAGTATTTT. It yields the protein CSASASGRVLYSTDTQYF.

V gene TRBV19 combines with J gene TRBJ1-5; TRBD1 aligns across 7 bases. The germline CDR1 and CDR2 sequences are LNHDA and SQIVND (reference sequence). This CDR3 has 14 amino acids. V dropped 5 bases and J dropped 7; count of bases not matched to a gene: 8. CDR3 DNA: TGTGCCAGTAGTGTAAAGACAGGGAGCCAGCCCCAGCATTTT. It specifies CASSVKTGSQPQHF.

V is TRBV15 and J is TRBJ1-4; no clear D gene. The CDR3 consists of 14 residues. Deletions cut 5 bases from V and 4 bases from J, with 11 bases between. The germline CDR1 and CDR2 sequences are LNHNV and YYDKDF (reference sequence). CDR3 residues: CATSAALNNEKLFF. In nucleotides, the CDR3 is TGTGCCACCAGCGCCGCGCTTAATAATGAAAAACTGTTTTTT.

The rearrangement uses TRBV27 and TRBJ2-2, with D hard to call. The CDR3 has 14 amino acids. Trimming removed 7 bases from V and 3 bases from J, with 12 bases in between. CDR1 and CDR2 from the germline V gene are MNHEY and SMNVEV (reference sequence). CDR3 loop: CASTVGSHTGELFF. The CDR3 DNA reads TGTGCCAGCACCGTCGGCTCCCACACCGGGGAGCTGTTTTTT.

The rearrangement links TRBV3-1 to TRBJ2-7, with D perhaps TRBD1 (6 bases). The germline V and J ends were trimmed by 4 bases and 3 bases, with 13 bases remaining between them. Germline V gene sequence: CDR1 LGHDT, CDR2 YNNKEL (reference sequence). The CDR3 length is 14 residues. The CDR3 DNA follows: TGTGCCAGCAGCCCGACGGGACAACGCTACGAGCAGTACTTC. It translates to CASSPTGQRYEQYF.

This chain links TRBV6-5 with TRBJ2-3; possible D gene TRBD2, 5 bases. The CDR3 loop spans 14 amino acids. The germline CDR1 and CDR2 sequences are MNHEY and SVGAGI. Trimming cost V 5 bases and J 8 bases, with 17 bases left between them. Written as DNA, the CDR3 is TGTGCCAGCAGTAAGGGAGTGTCTGTGGGTACGCAGTATTTT. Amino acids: CASSKGVSVGTQYF.

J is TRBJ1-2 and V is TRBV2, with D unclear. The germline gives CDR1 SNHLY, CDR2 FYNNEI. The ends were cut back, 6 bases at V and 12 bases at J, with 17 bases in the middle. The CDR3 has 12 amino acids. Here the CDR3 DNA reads TGTGCCAGCAGCCGAGGTTGGAGCCCGGACACCTTC. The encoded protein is CASSRGWSPDTF.

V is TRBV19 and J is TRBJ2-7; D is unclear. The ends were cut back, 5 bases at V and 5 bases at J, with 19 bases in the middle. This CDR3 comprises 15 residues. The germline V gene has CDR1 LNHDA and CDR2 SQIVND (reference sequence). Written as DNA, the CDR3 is TGTGCCAGTAGTCCGAGCTACGAACCCTTCCACGAGCAGTACTTC. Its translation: CASSPSYEPFHEQYF.

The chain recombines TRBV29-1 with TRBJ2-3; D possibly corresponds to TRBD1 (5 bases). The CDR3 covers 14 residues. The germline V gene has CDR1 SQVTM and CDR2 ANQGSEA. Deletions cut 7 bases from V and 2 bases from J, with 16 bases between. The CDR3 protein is CSASQGETTDTQYF. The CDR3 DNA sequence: TGCAGCGCCAGTCAAGGGGAAACCACAGATACGCAGTATTTT.

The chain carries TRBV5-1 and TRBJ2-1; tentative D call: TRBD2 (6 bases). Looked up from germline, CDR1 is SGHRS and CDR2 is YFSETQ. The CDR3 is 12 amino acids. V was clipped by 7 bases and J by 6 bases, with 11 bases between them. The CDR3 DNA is TGCGCCAGCGGACGTAGCGGCAATGAGCAGTTCTTC. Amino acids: CASGRSGNEQFF. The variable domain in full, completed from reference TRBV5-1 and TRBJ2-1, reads KAGVTQTPRYLIKTRGQQVTLSCSPISGHRSVSWYQQTPGQGLQFLFEYFSETQRNKGNFPGRFSGRQFSNSRSEMNVSTLELGDSALYLCASGRSGNEQFFGPGTRLTVL.

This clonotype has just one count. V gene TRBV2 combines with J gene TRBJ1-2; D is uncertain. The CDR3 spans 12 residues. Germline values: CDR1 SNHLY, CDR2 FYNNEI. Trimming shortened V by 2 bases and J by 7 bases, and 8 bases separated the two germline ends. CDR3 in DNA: TGTGCCAGCAGTGAAACTGGAGCTGGCTACACCTTC. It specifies CASSETGAGYTF.

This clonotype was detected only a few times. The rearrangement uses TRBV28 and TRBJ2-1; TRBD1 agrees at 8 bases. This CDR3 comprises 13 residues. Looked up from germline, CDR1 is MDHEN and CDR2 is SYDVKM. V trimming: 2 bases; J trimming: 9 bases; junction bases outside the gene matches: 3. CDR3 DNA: TGTGCCAGCAGTTTACCCGACAGGGGTGAGCAGTTCTTC. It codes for CASSLPDRGEQFF.

CDR3 DNA: TGTGCCGCCCGACGGGAAACTGAAGCTTTCTTT. Residues: CAARRETEAFF. This chain joins TRBV18 and TRBJ1-1; D is uncertain. CDR1 is KGHSH, CDR2 LQKENI, per germline. This CDR3 spans 11 amino acids. Trimming took off 11 bases at V and 5 bases at J, with 12 bases between the two ends.

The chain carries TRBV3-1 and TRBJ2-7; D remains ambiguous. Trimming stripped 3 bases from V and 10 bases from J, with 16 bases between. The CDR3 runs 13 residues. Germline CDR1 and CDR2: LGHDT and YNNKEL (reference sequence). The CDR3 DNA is TGTGCCAGCAGCCATGCTGACGGTGGTTTTCAGTACTTC. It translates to CASSHADGGFQYF.

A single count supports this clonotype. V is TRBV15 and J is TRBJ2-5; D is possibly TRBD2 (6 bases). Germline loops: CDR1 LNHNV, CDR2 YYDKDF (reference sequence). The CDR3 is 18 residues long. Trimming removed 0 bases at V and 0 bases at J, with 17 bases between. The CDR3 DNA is TGTGCCACCAGCAGAGATTTGGTGGGACTGCGGTACCAAGAGACCCAGTACTTC. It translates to CATSRDLVGLRYQETQYF.